These T cell receptor beta chains were read from a single sample in a study of early T cells in non-severe SARS-CoV-2 infection. One entry per CDR3 protein, called by TCRdb with MiXCR from the 5' RACE reads. The sample has approximately 81,000 distinct CDR3 sequences; more than 5% are singletons. Sample: whole blood. Receptors originate from an adult who was a healthcare worker with PCR-confirmed SARS-CoV-2 infection or an uninfected control (not recorded which). The CDR3 runs from the conserved cysteine through the conserved F or W. Each record gives: clone size, V gene, D gene, CDR3 length, J gene, CDR3 protein, CDR3 DNA. D genes are given only for firm matches. The size entry is marked missing in some rows and otherwise reads once, few, many or a size class.

>many|TRBV20-1|TRBD2|13|TRBJ2-5
CSAKWGGRETQYF
TGCAGTGCTAAGTGGGGGGGTAGGGAGACCCAGTACTTC
>few|TRBV5-6|-|13|TRBJ2-2
CASSSMGTGELFF
TGTGCCAGCAGCTCCATGGGCACCGGGGAGCTGTTTTTT
>many|TRBV3-1|-|13|TRBJ2-5
CASSPSYDTDQYF
TGTGCCAGCAGCCCTTCATATGACACGGACCAGTACTTC
>many|TRBV28|-|14|TRBJ1-5
CASIDVGSVQPQHF
TGTGCCAGCATCGACGTGGGGTCGGTTCAGCCCCAGCATTTT
>many|TRBV3-1|TRBD1|18|TRBJ2-1
CASSQRARPGTGDNEQFF
TGTGCCAGCAGCCAACGTGCCCGTCCAGGGACAGGGGACAATGAGCAGTTCTTC
>many|TRBV30|-|11|TRBJ2-7
CAWSGADEQYF
TGTGCCTGGAGTGGAGCCGACGAGCAGTACTTC
>many|TRBV20-1|TRBD2|17|TRBJ2-7
CSARDPSTSGKSYEQYF
TGCAGTGCTAGAGACCCGTCGACTAGCGGGAAATCCTACGAGCAGTACTTC
>few|TRBV18|-|13|TRBJ2-7
CASSPGQYYEQYF
TGTGCCAGCTCACCAGGGCAGTACTACGAGCAGTACTTC
>-|TRBV20-1|-|11|TRBJ1-1
CSASRATSAFF
TGCAGTGCTAGTAGGGCCACTTCCGCTTTCTTT
>many|TRBV4-2|TRBD1|16|TRBJ1-2
CASSPRTGDGGYGYTF
TGTGCCAGCAGCCCCAGAACAGGGGATGGAGGCTATGGCTACACCTTC
>few|TRBV4-3|-|13|TRBJ2-3
CASSRGNTDTQYF
TGCGCCAGCAGCCGGGGAAACACAGATACGCAGTATTTT
>few|TRBV7-2|-|13|TRBJ1-4
CASSTRVTEKLFF
TGTGCCAGCAGCACCCGAGTGACAGAAAAACTGTTTTTT
>-|TRBV7-2|TRBD1|15|TRBJ1-4
CASSRQGATNEKLFF
TGTGCCAGCAGCAGACAGGGTGCAACTAATGAAAAACTGTTTTTT
>many|TRBV15|-|15|TRBJ2-7
CATSYAGHRGGEQYF
TGTGCCACCAGCTACGCGGGACACCGAGGGGGCGAGCAGTACTTC
>-|TRBV11-2|-|16|TRBJ1-2
CASSRPGRRTNYGYTF
TGTGCCAGCAGCAGACCCGGACGGAGAACTAACTATGGCTACACCTTC
>many|TRBV6-2/TRBV6-3|-|14|TRBJ2-7
CASSYKGETYEQYF
TGTGCCAGCAGTTACAAGGGGGAGACCTACGAGCAGTACTTC
>many|TRBV18|TRBD1|14|TRBJ1-1
CASSRQGGNTEAFF
TGTGCCAGCTCACGCCAGGGGGGGAACACTGAAGCTTTCTTT
>-|TRBV7-6|-|15|TRBJ2-7
CASSLQGGTPHEQYF
TGTGCCAGCAGCTTACAGGGGGGGACCCCACACGAGCAGTACTTC
>few|TRBV7-6|TRBD2|16|TRBJ2-3
CASSLGLAGDTDTQYF
TGTGCCAGCAGCTTGGGACTAGCGGGAGACACAGATACGCAGTATTTT
>many|TRBV11-2|-|14|TRBJ2-1
CASSLGFTYNEQFF
TGTGCCAGCAGCTTAGGGTTCACCTACAATGAGCAGTTCTTC
>-|TRBV5-4|TRBD1|15|TRBJ2-3
CASSIGTGQLYTQYF
TGTGCCAGCAGCATCGGGACAGGGCAACTATACACGCAGTATTTT
>-|TRBV18|-|15|TRBJ2-1
CASSPSFGGNNEQFF
TGTGCCAGCTCACCAAGCTTCGGCGGGAACAATGAGCAGTTCTTC